This section outlines one T cell receptor beta chain sequence together with its context. The data were obtained in a study of radiation and T cells in renal cell carcinoma. The time point was: blood 2 weeks post-SBRT. Documented treatment: 15 Gy SBRT to primary tumor, nephrectomy 4 weeks later. Trimming stripped 3 bases from V and 3 bases from J, with 8 bases between. Germline V gene data show CDR1 as LNHDA and CDR2 as SQIVND (reference sequence). The CDR3 loop spans 13 amino acids. Some clones are missing from TCRdb's copy, which holds only in-frame ones; the method was immunoSEQ multiplex PCR. The table shows 100,000 to 150,000 clones, with 88% occurring only once.

The input for sequencing was blood, taken from a patient whose treatment included radiotherapy and nephrectomy. The receptor was isolated from a woman aged 70-85 years with renal cell carcinoma. The chain joins TRBV19 to TRBJ1-2; tentative D call: TRBD1 (5 bases). This CDR3 reads CASSMTGDYGYTF. In nucleotides, the CDR3 is TGTGCCAGTAGTATGACGGGGGACTATGGCTACACCTTC.